The present T cell receptor beta chain was sequenced within a study of blood T cells in healthy people across ages. The study drew donors from healthy Caucasian individuals in Russia aged 6 to 90. Isolated PBMCs totaled at least 6.5 million in each sample. Trimming left V 0 bases short and J 7 bases short, with 18 bases between. Looked up from germline, CDR1 is DFQATT and CDR2 is SNEGSKA (reference sequence). This CDR3 comprises 15 residues. Study-wide findings and caveats: The percentage of naive T cells correlated strongly with TCR beta diversity.

In regard to this clonotype: What it binds is not known.

With a J-beta primer mix and a sample-barcoded 5' primer, a second PCR ran 7 to 11 cycles. Each sample yielded at least 3 million CDR3-containing paired-end reads. TCRdb reanalysed the 5' RACE reads using MiXCR and keeps one entry per CDR3 protein. The sample lists about 640,000 distinct CDR3 sequences, approximately 59% occurring once. Source material: blood. This sequence originates from a man between 60 and 75 years old in good health. The chain recombines TRBV20-1 with TRBJ1-2, with D tentatively TRBD1 (6 bases). CDR3 loop: CSARDWDTKRVGYTF. The CDR3 DNA reads TGCAGTGCTAGAGATTGGGACACCAAGAGAGTTGGCTACACCTTC.